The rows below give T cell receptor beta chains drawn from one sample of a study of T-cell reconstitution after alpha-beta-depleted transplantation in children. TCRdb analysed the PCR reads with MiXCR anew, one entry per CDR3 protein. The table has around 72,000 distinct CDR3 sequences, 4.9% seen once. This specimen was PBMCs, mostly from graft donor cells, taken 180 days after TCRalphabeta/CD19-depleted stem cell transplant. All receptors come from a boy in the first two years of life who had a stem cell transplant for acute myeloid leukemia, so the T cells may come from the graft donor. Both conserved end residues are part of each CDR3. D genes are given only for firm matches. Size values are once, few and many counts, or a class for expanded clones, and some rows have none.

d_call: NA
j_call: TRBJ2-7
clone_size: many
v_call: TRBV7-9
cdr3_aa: CASSLTTGYEQYF
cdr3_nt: TGTGCCAGCAGCTTGACTACAGGATACGAGCAGTACTTC

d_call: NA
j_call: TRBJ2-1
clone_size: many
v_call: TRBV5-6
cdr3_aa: CASSLVKAEQFF
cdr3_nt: TGTGCCAGCAGCTTGGTGAAGGCCGAGCAGTTCTTC

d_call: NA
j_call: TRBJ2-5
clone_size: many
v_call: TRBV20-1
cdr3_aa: CSANLAVGELAFQETQYF
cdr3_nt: TGCAGTGCAAACCTTGCGGTAGGGGAATTGGCCTTCCAAGAGACCCAGTACTTC

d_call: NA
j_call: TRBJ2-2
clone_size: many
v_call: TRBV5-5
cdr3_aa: CASSLFPAGDTNTGELFF
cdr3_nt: TGTGCCAGCAGCTTGTTTCCAGCGGGTGATACGAACACCGGGGAGCTGTTTTTT

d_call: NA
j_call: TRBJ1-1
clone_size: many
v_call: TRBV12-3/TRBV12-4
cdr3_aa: CASSQGTAGWTEAFF
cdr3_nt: TGTGCCAGCAGCCAGGGTACCGCGGGGTGGACTGAAGCTTTCTTT

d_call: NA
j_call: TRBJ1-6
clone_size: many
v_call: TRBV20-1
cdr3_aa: CSAREGGSSYNSPLHF
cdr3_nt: TGCAGTGCTAGAGAAGGGGGTAGTTCCTATAATTCACCCCTCCACTTT

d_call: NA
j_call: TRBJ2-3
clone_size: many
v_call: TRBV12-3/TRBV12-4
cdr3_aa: CASTPRGSDTQYF
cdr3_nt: TGTGCCAGCACCCCCCGCGGGTCAGATACGCAGTATTTT

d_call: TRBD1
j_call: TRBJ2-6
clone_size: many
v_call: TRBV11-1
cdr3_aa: CASSLYPATGGFGANVLTF
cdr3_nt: TGTGCCAGCAGCTTGTATCCCGCGACAGGGGGCTTTGGGGCCAACGTCCTGACTTTC

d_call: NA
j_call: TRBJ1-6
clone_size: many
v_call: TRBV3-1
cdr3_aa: CASSQEGAYNSPLHF
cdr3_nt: TGTGCCAGCAGCCAAGAGGGGGCCTATAATTCACCCCTCCACTTT

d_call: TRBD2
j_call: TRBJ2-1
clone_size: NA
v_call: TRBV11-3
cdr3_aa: CASTFTPGGPYEQFF
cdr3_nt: TGTGCCAGCACCTTTACGCCGGGGGGGCCCTATGAGCAGTTCTTC

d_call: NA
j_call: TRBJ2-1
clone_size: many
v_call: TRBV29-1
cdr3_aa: CSYTLPISYNEQFF
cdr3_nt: TGCAGTTATACCCTCCCCATCTCCTACAATGAGCAGTTCTTC

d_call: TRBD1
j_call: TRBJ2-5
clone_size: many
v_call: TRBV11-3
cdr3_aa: CASSQGANTQETQYF
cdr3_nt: TGTGCCAGCAGTCAGGGGGCGAATACCCAAGAGACCCAGTACTTC

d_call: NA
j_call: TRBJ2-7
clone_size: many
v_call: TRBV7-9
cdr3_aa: CASTRGGVYEQYF
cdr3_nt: TGTGCCAGCACCCGAGGGGGGGTTTACGAGCAGTACTTC

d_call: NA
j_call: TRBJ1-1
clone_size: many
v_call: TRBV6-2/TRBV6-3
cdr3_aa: CASSLRGGNTEAFF
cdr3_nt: TGTGCCAGCAGCCTAAGGGGTGGGAACACTGAAGCTTTCTTT

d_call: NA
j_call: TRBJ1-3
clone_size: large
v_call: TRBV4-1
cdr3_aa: CASSDHRSSGNTIYF
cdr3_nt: TGCGCCAGCAGCGACCACAGGTCCTCTGGAAACACCATATATTTT

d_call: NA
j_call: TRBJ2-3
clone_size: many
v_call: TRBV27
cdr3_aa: CANAYTQYF
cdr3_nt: TGTGCCAACGCATATACGCAGTATTTT

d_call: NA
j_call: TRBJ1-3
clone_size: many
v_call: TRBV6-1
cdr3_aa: CASSAVLSNSGNTIYF
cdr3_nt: TGTGCCAGCAGTGCCGTGCTATCCAACTCTGGAAACACCATATATTTT

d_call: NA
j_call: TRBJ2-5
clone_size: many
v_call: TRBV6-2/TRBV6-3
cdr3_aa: CASSYGLLETQYF
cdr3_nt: TGTGCCAGCAGTTACGGGCTATTGGAGACCCAGTACTTC

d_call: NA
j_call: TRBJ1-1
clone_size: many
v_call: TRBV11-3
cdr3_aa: CASSLEGLTEAFF
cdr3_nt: TGTGCCAGCAGCTTAGAGGGCCTCACTGAAGCTTTCTTT

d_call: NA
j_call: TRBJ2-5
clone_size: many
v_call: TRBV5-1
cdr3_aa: CASSQQETQYF
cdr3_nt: TGCGCCAGCAGCCAACAAGAGACCCAGTACTTC

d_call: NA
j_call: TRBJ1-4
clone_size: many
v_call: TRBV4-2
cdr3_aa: CASSQEGTGDNEKLFF
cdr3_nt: TGTGCCAGCAGCCAAGAGGGGACGGGGGATAATGAAAAACTGTTTTTT

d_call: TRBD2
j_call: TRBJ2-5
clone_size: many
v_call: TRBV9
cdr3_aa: CASSIGLAGVETQYF
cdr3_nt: TGTGCCAGCAGCATAGGACTAGCGGGGGTGGAGACCCAGTACTTC

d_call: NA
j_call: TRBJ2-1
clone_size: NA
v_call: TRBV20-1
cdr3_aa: CGARGGRSYDEQFF
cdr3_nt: TGCGGTGCTAGGGGGGGGCGGTCTTATGATGAGCAGTTCTTC

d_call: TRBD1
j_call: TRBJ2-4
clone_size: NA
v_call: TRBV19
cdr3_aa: CASSINRGHGNSQYF
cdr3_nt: TGTGCCAGTAGTATAAACAGGGGGCATGGAAACAGTCAGTACTTC

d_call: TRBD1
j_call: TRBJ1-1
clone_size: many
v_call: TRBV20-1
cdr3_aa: CSAKTGGDVAGAFF
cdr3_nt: TGCAGTGCAAAAACAGGGGGCGACGTTGCTGGAGCTTTCTTT

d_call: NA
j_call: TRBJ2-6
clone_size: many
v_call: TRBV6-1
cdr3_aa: CASSARSGANVLTF
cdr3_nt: TGTGCCAGCAGTGCGCGCTCTGGGGCCAACGTCCTGACTTTC

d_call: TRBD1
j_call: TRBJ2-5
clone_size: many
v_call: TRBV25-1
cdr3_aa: CASSGRTGLGGTQYF
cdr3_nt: TGTGCCAGCAGTGGACGGACAGGCCTTGGGGGGACCCAGTACTTC

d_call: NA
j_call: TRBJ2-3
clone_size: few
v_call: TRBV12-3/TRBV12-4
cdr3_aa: CAFTLRGASVGPLADTQYF
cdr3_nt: TGTGCCTTCACCCTGAGAGGGGCATCGGTCGGGCCACTGGCAGATACGCAGTATTTT

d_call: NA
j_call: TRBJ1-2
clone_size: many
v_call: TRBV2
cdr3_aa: CASSEAASTGFYGYTF
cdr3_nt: TGTGCCAGCAGTGAAGCAGCCTCGACAGGATTCTATGGCTACACCTTC